This entry lists 6 T cell receptor beta chains sequenced from one sample in a study of T cells in Graves' hyperthyroidism and ophthalmopathy. There were TCR beta CDR3 regions amplified from RNA transcripts. HTBI primers were employed in a first-round RT-PCR of the TCR CDR3. TCRdb re-called the multiplex PCR reads with MiXCR, one entry per CDR3 protein. The table lists about half a million distinct CDR3 sequences, about 20% of them singletons, with less than 55% in the top ten. The sequencing input was blood. The source is a man aged 35-49 years with Graves' ophthalmopathy.

The table lists this clonotype with a few counts. The chain recombines TRBV2 with TRBJ1-2; unclear D gene. Trimming removed 4 bases at V and 8 bases at J, with 8 bases between. CDR1 and CDR2 from the germline V gene are SNHLY and FYNNEI. The CDR3 spans 11 residues. CDR3 in amino acids: CASSVAEGYTF. The CDR3 nucleotides are TGTGCCAGCAGTGTGGCGGAAGGCTACACCTTC.

This clonotype was counted at least ten times. The chain couples TRBV18 to TRBJ1-5, with TRBD1 matching over 8 bases. Trimming at V came to 3 bases and at J to 7 bases, leaving 2 bases not matched to a gene. This CDR3 spans 13 amino acids. CDR1 KGHSH and CDR2 LQKENI come from the germline V gene. As DNA, the CDR3 is TGTGCCAGCTCACCGGACAGGGAACAGCCCCAGCATTTT. Its translation: CASSPDREQPQHF.

The CDR3 loop is CASSMGQGQPQHF. The CDR3, as DNA: TGTGCCAGTAGTATGGGGCAGGGACAGCCCCAGCATTTT. The chain carries TRBV19 and TRBJ1-5, with D possibly matching TRBD1 (5 bases). The CDR3 runs 13 residues. Per the germline V gene, CDR1 is LNHDA and CDR2 is SQIVND (reference sequence). V shed 3 bases and J shed 7 bases, with 10 bases lying between them.

This clonotype was seen many times. V usage is TRBV10-3 and J usage is TRBJ2-3; D is unclear. From germline, CDR1 is ENHRY and CDR2 SYGVKD. V was pared by 5 bases and J by 2 bases, with 17 bases between. The CDR3 loop spans 16 amino acids. This CDR3 reads CAISLSELILTDTQYF. In nucleotides, the CDR3 is TGTGCCATCAGTCTCTCGGAGCTAATACTCACAGATACGCAGTATTTT.

In its sample, this clonotype was seen a few times. This chain links TRBV9 with TRBJ2-1; perhaps TRBD1 as D (7 bases). Germline values: CDR1 SGDLS, CDR2 YYNGEE. The CDR3 is made up of 16 amino acids. The V and J ends lost 0 bases and 7 bases respectively, with 17 bases between them. The CDR3 nucleotides read TGTGCCAGCAGCGTAGATCTCAGGGGGGAAGGGAATGAGCAGTTCTTC. Translating gives CASSVDLRGEGNEQFF.

As concerns this clonotype: This may arise from a read error, as a much more abundant clone is one base away. The chain carries TRBV6-5 and TRBJ2-1; D uncertain. From germline, CDR1 is MNHEY and CDR2 SVGAGI. This CDR3 comprises 15 residues. CDR3 in amino acids: CASSYPVGRPDEQSF. Here the CDR3 DNA reads TGTGCCAGCAGTTACCCCGTTGGGCGCCCGGATGAGCAGTCCTTC.